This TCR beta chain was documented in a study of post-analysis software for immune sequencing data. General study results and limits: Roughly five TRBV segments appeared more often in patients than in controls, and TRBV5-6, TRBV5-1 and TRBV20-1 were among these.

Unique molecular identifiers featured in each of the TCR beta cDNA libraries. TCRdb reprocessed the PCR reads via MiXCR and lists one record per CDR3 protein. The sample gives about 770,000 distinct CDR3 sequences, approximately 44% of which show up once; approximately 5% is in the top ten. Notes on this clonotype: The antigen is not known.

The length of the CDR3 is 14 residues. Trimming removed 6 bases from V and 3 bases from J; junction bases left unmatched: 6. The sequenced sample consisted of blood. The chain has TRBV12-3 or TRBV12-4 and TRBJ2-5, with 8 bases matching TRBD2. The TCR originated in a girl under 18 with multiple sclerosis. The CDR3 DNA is TGTGCCAGCAGGGGGGGTAGCGGGGAAGAGACCCAGTACTTC. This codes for CASRGGSGEETQYF.